This is a list of T cell receptor beta chains from one sample in a study of T cell responses to AZD1222 COVID-19 vaccine. Profiling relied on immunoSEQ multiplex PCR, and the TCRdb table lists in-frame clones only, not all of them. The repertoire holds roughly 150,000 clones, with roughly 89% as singletons. Material: peripheral blood, obtained on day 0 of AZD1222 vaccination. Receptors originate from an adult in good health. Each CDR3 is given with its conserved first and last residue. Each record gives: J gene, clone size, D gene, V gene, CDR3 protein, CDR3 DNA. A D gene is named only where the DNA matches it firmly. Not all rows give a size; the values are once, few, many and, for expanded clones, a class.

TRBJ2-1 - TRBD2 TRBV9 CASESGSGGNEQFF TGTGCCAGCGAGAGCGGGAGTGGGGGCAATGAGCAGTTCTTC
TRBJ1-5 - - TRBV19 CASSMGPRISRRNQPQHF TGTGCCAGTAGTATGGGCCCCCGGATCTCACGGCGAAATCAGCCCCAGCATTTT
TRBJ2-3 - TRBD1 TRBV2 CASRAGGATTDTQYF TGTGCCAGCAGAGCAGGGGGCGCGACCACAGATACGCAGTATTTT
TRBJ1-5 - TRBD1 TRBV6-2/TRBV6-3 CASSTGTGEFSNQPQHF TGTGCCAGCAGTACCGGGACAGGGGAGTTCAGCAATCAGCCCCAGCATTTT
TRBJ1-3 - - TRBV6-2/TRBV6-3 CASSVRGSGNTIYF TGTGCCAGCAGTGTCCGAGGCTCTGGAAACACCATATATTTT
TRBJ1-1 - - TRBV21-1 CASSTRGGQVNTEAFF TGTGCCAGCAGCACCCGGGGGGGACAGGTGAACACTGAAGCTTTCTTT
TRBJ1-4 - - TRBV21-1 CASTGREKLFF TGTGCCAGCACCGGACGAGAAAAACTGTTTTTT
TRBJ2-3 - - TRBV28 CASSRRGDTQYF TGTGCCAGCAGTCGACGGGGAGATACGCAGTATTTT
TRBJ2-3 - - TRBV12-3/TRBV12-4 CASSFEDTQYF TGTGCCAGCAGTTTCGAAGATACGCAGTATTTT
TRBJ2-1 - TRBD2 TRBV18 CASSSIGTSGSSYNEQFF TGTGCCAGCTCATCAATAGGGACTAGCGGGAGCTCCTACAATGAGCAGTTCTTC
TRBJ1-4 - TRBD1 TRBV5-4 CASSLASDRGEKLFF TGTGCCAGCAGCTTGGCTTCGGACAGGGGTGAAAAACTGTTTTTT
TRBJ2-7 - - TRBV28 CASSPADGIYEQYF TGTGCCAGCAGCCCGGCGGACGGGATTTACGAGCAGTACTTC
TRBJ2-3 - - TRBV28 CASSLVAVSTDTQYF TGTGCCAGCAGTTTGGTGGCTGTTAGCACAGATACGCAGTATTTT
TRBJ1-1 - - TRBV10-3 CAISGGAQNTEAFF TGTGCCATCAGTGGGGGGGCGCAGAACACTGAAGCTTTCTTT
TRBJ2-7 - TRBD1 TRBV27 CASSIGTGPRYEQYF TGTGCCAGCAGTATCGGGACAGGACCCCGTTACGAGCAGTACTTC
TRBJ2-1 - TRBD2 TRBV9 CASSPRSSGRNEQFF TGTGCCAGCAGCCCACGCTCTAGCGGGAGGAATGAGCAGTTCTTC
TRBJ1-2 once - TRBV10-3 CAISAEGWSYGYTF TGTGCCATCAGTGCCGAGGGTTGGAGCTATGGCTACACCTTC
TRBJ2-5 - TRBD1 TRBV5-1 CASSLRGQGFWETQYF TGCGCCAGCAGCTTGCGGGGACAGGGATTTTGGGAGACCCAGTACTTC
TRBJ1-5 - TRBD1 TRBV7-9 CASSFGGQGYQPQHF TGTGCCAGCAGCTTCGGGGGACAGGGATATCAGCCCCAGCATTTT
TRBJ1-1 - - TRBV28 CASKLNTEAFF TGTGCCAGCAAGCTGAACACTGAAGCTTTCTTT
TRBJ2-7 medium-sized - TRBV5-4 CASSLFGYEQYF TGTGCCAGCAGCTTGTTCGGCTACGAGCAGTACTTC
TRBJ2-1 - - TRBV9 CASSPEGDDNEQFF TGTGCCAGCAGCCCCGAGGGGGACGACAATGAGCAGTTCTTC
TRBJ2-7 - - TRBV29-1 CSVGVGLGVISGEQYF TGCAGCGTTGGTGTAGGCTTGGGGGTGATTTCGGGCGAGCAGTACTTC
TRBJ1-4 many - TRBV7-2 CASSYQAIGEKLFF TGTGCCAGCAGCTACCAAGCGATAGGTGAAAAACTGTTTTTT
TRBJ1-2 - - TRBV5-1 CASSLEQGSGYGYTF TGCGCCAGCAGCTTGGAGCAGGGCTCAGGCTATGGCTACACCTTC
TRBJ1-5 - - TRBV4-1 CASSQEQGRSHQPQHF TGCGCCAGCAGCCAAGAGCAGGGAAGATCACATCAGCCCCAGCATTTT
TRBJ1-4 - TRBD1 TRBV28 CASSFWDRGNEKLFF TGTGCCAGCAGTTTTTGGGACAGGGGGAATGAAAAACTGTTTTTT
TRBJ2-7 - TRBD2 TRBV7-2 CASSPQGGGEQYF TGTGCCAGCAGCCCCCAGGGCGGGGGAGAGCAGTACTTC
TRBJ2-3 - TRBD2 TRBV10-1 CASSPSSGRAHTQYF TGCGCCAGCAGCCCCTCTAGCGGGAGGGCCCATACGCAGTATTTT
TRBJ1-1 - TRBD1 TRBV4-2 CASSQVDREWEEAFF TGTGCCAGCAGCCAAGTGGACAGGGAATGGGAGGAAGCTTTCTTT
TRBJ1-1 - - TRBV20-1 CSASEEFSEAFF TGCAGTGCTAGTGAGGAGTTCTCTGAAGCTTTCTTT
TRBJ2-5 once - TRBV7-2 CASSLNPETQYF TGTGCCAGCAGCTTAAATCCGGAGACCCAGTACTTC
TRBJ1-4 - - TRBV5-4 CASSLVGQSNEKLFF TGTGCCAGCAGCTTGGTTGGACAGTCTAATGAAAAACTGTTTTTT
TRBJ1-2 - TRBD1 TRBV28 CASSFTGGVGYTF TGTGCCAGCAGTTTTACAGGGGGCGTGGGCTACACCTTC
TRBJ2-1 once - TRBV27 CASSDFRALQFF TGTGCCAGCAGCGACTTCCGGGCCCTCCAGTTCTTC
TRBJ2-7 - - TRBV13 CASSHKAWGAATYEQYF TGTGCCAGCAGCCATAAAGCATGGGGGGCAGCCACCTACGAGCAGTACTTC
TRBJ1-2 - - TRBV7-2 CASSLVWQDYGYTF TGTGCCAGCAGCTTAGTTTGGCAGGACTATGGCTACACCTTC
TRBJ1-4 - TRBD1 TRBV18 CASSPGQLPNEKLFF TGTGCCAGCTCACCGGGACAGCTCCCTAATGAAAAACTGTTTTTT
TRBJ2-1 - TRBD2 TRBV2 CASSPGTSKNEQFF TGTGCCAGCAGCCCCGGGACTAGCAAAAATGAGCAGTTCTTC
TRBJ2-1 - - TRBV28 CASSLGGLGNEQFF TGTGCCAGCAGTTTGGGGGGGCTTGGGAATGAGCAGTTCTTC
TRBJ2-1 once - TRBV19 CASRAGNTYNEQFF TGTGCCAGTCGGGCGGGGAACACCTACAATGAGCAGTTCTTC
TRBJ1-1 - - TRBV5-6 CASSLRGVWDTEAFF TGTGCCAGCAGCTTAAGGGGGGTGTGGGACACTGAAGCTTTCTTT
TRBJ1-2 once - TRBV12-3/TRBV12-4 CASSPEDTYGYTF TGTGCCAGCAGTCCCGAGGACACTTATGGCTACACCTTC
TRBJ2-5 - TRBD2 TRBV28 CASSLGLAGVGETQYF TGTGCCAGCAGCCTCGGGCTAGCGGGAGTCGGGGAGACCCAGTACTTC
TRBJ2-7 - - TRBV5-4 CASSLGTNSYEQYF TGTGCCAGCAGCTTGGGGACAAACTCCTACGAGCAGTACTTC